These T cell receptor beta chains were read from a single sample in a study of T cell responses to AZD1222 COVID-19 vaccine. Generated by immunoSEQ multiplex PCR, the TCRdb table keeps only in-frame clones and is missing some. The sample records 110,000 to 150,000 clones, more than 75% being singletons. This specimen consisted of peripheral blood, obtained 28 days after the second AZD1222 dose. These receptors came from an adult who received the AZD1222 COVID-19 vaccine. Both conserved end residues are part of each CDR3.

>13|TRBV5-1
CASKPGGPGELFF
>15|TRBV2
CASRDRGLAKNIQYF
>12|TRBV2
CASAGGNQPQHF
>12|TRBV29-1
CSPYRANTEAFF
>15|TRBV2
CASSESSHPPDTQYF
>14|TRBV5-5
CASSLATLDWGYTF
>13|TRBV6-5
CASSYTETDTQYF
>15|TRBV18
CASSPPGTSENTQYF
>12|TRBV5-1
CASLDRDHEQFF
>15|TRBV7-9
CASSLWSSGANVLTF
>13|TRBV3-1/TRBV3-2
CASSKLRGIEQYF
>16|TRBV2
CASKGGPGQGATEAFF
>15|TRBV6-6
CASSAADRGNYGYTF
>17|TRBV4-2
CASSQGGGAFSGNTIYF
>17|TRBV5-6
CASSLEVMGGEISPLHF
>11|TRBV12-5
CASGLGDEQFF
>15|TRBV30
CAWRRRLANTGELFF
>13|TRBV28
CASSFDRVYGYTF
>13|TRBV23-1
CASSGTDIYEQYF
>13|TRBV29-1
CSVEIGGNQPQHF
>17|TRBV9
CASTQTSGVGYQETQYF
>13|TRBV12-3/TRBV12-4
CASQRGRLETQYF
>14|TRBV5-1
CASSLDRGELGYTF
>13|TRBV18
CASSPGRANIQYF
>15|TRBV7-9
CASSLGGTIHQPQHF
>14|TRBV2
CASSVKASTDTQYF
>14|TRBV5-4
CASSAAGSLYGYTF
>15|TRBV15
CATSRKTGDPVKLFF
>16|TRBV4-1
CASSLVDRGTGNTIYF
>14|TRBV5-6
CASSFFRQGTEAFF
>13|TRBV11-2
CASSFSGSGELFF
>16|TRBV3-1/TRBV3-2
CASSQGLAGGRETQYF